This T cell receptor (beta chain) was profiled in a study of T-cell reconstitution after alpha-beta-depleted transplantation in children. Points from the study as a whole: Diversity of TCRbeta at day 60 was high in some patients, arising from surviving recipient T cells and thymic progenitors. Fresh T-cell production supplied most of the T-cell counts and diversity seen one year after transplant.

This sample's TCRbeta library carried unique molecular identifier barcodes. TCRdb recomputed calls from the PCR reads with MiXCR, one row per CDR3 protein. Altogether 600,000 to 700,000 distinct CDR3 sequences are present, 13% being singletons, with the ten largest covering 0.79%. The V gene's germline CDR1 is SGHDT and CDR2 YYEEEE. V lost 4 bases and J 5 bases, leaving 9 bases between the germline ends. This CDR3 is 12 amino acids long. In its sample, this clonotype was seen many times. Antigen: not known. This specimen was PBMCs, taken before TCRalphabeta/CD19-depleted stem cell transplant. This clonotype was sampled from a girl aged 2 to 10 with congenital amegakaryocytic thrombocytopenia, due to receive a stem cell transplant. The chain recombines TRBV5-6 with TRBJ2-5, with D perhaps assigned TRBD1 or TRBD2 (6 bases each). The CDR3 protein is CASSVGGETQYF. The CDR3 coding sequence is TGTGCCAGCAGCGTAGGGGGGGAGACCCAGTACTTC.